Reported below is one T cell receptor beta chain. Its antigen target is currently unknown. No much larger clonotype is one base removed from it; base qualities were not supplied. TCRbeta CDR3 regions were amplified from genomic DNA by means of the immunoSEQ Assay, a bias-controlled multiplex PCR. In the authors' own workflow: Nucleated cell counts per sample were estimated from amplification of reference gene primers within the assay. Sequence reads were collapsed and filtered to measure the absolute abundance of every unique TCRbeta CDR3 rearrangement. Productive Simpson clonality was computed per sample as the square root of Simpson's diversity index over productive rearrangements. TCRdb re-hosts the immuneACCESS table, in-frame sequences only. Its copies lack some clones; in the studies checked, an unresolved V gene accounts for under half of them, and the cause for the rest is not known. Clonal size and the V and J genes are those of that table, whereas D and trimming came from the DNA. The sample has more than 20,000 clones on record, nearly 90% of them singletons. Together, the top ten hold about 11% of the sample.

Including cysteine and phenylalanine, the CDR3 has 14 amino acids. CDR3 DNA only is kept here, 42 bases in frame from base 1. In the germline V gene (reference sequence), CDR1 corresponds to LNHDA and CDR2 to SQIVND. V loses 3 bases, J loses 3 bases, and the germline ends lie 11 bases apart. These data are taken from a study of blood T cell repertoires in COVID-19 (dated by TCRdb to 2019 to 2021). About the study as a whole: Samples from collaborators originated in the United States, Italy and Spain and spanned both the acute and convalescent phases of COVID-19. Subjects who had been exposed to COVID-19, were actively infected with it, or had recovered from it provided the deeply sampled blood TCRbeta repertoires that made up the dataset. The samples were drawn from two sources: the first 160 participants of the ongoing ImmuneRACE study, and 1,200 or so subjects contributed by 6 global collaborators. HLA class I and class II types, where available, came from metadata supplied by the sample provider rather than from assay-based typing. The sample metadata nearly always contained a de-identified subject ID, COVID-19 status, age in years and sex. The repertoires were released in a freely available public database intended as a resource for research on the immune response to SARS-CoV-2. The material from the prospective study consisted of cDNA or gDNA derived from T cells, B-cell-depleted T cells, or PBMCs. Beyond this particular receptor, the publication reports: How much clinical and demographic metadata was included differed by source and by participant, and the metadata was provided uncurated.

Collaborating institutions collected whole blood in K2EDTA tubes following their own protocols. For TCRbeta analysis, collaborators shipped samples in one of three forms: frozen whole blood, isolated PBMCs, or DNA extracted from either of those sample types. Recombination connected TRBV19 to TRBJ1-1, with no confident D gene call. The sample taken for sequencing was peripheral blood. This sequence was found in a man between 65 and 85 years old with acute or convalescent COVID-19. At the DNA level, the sequence is TGTGCCAGTAGTATTTCCCCAACAGACACTGAAGCTTTCTTT. It encodes CASSISPTDTEAFF.